This T cell receptor beta chain is drawn from a study of CD4 T cells in relation to SARS-CoV-2 and coronaviruses. Overall study findings and caveats: Crossreactive clones expanded significantly less to SARS-CoV-2 than monoreactive clones. Pre-pandemic and post-infection samples never came from the same donor.

V lost 6 bases and J 6 bases, leaving 14 bases between the germline ends. The germline CDR1 and CDR2 sequences are MNHEY and SMNVEV (reference sequence). This CDR3 has 13 residues. Measured with immunoSEQ multiplex PCR; TCRdb has only the in-frame clones, and not every one. The sample has 30,000 to 45,000 clones; over 75% are singletons. Remarks on this clone: Antigen: not known.

The specimen sequenced was memory CD4+ T cells from PBMCs. This chain joins TRBV27 and TRBJ1-1; D unresolved. The sequence derives from an adult with COVID-19. CDR3 DNA: TGTGCCAGCAGCTCCCGGTCGGGCGCTGAAGCTTTCTTT. Protein sequence: CASSSRSGAEAFF.